This passage covers 8 T cell receptor beta chains from one sample sequenced in a study of identical twins. TCRdb ran MiXCR on the 5' RACE reads and lists one entry per CDR3 protein. Found here are about 530,000 distinct CDR3 sequences, under 25% of them singletons; the top ten hold 0.48%. These data also featured in a second study, about yellow fever vaccine responses in identical twins.

Sequences were obtained from CD4+ T cells sorted from blood. The origin of the receptors is a young woman in good health.

This clonotype has only a few counts. This sequence joins TRBV9 and TRBJ1-1, with D unresolved. The germline V gene encodes CDR1 SGDLS and CDR2 YYNGEE. V lost 3 bases to trimming and J lost 0 bases, with 6 bases between them. The CDR3 runs to 13 residues. DNA for the CDR3: TGTGCCAGCAGCGACAGCGTGAACACTGAAGCTTTCTTT. It encodes CASSDSVNTEAFF.

The V call is TRBV4-1, the J call TRBJ2-4; the D is unclear. Germline V gives CDR1 MGHRA, CDR2 YSYEKL. This CDR3 region has 19 residues. V lost 1 base and J lost 5, with 24 bases in between. The CDR3 is CASSQGIPTKVKFENIQYF. Here the CDR3 DNA reads TGCGCCAGCAGCCAAGGGATCCCCACTAAGGTTAAGTTCGAAAACATTCAGTACTTC.

This clonotype was counted between two and nine times. The V gene is TRBV12-3 or TRBV12-4, the J gene TRBJ2-6; 8 bases align to TRBD1. The CDR3 has 17 residues. V was pared by 0 bases and J by 0 bases, with 1 base of the junction left unmatched. The CDR3 region is CASSLATGVSGANVLTF. In DNA, the CDR3 is TGTGCCAGCAGTTTAGCGACAGGGGTCTCTGGGGCCAACGTCCTGACTTTC.

The V and J genes are TRBV2 and TRBJ2-7; 8 nucleotides line up with TRBD1. The V gene end was trimmed by 2 bases and the J gene end by 6 bases; junction bases not matched to a gene: 6. The CDR3 consists of 14 residues. From germline, CDR1 is SNHLY and CDR2 FYNNEI. The CDR3 region has the DNA TGTGCCAGCAGTGAAAGGACAGGGATCTTCGAGCAGTACGTC. It translates to CASSERTGIFEQYV.

The rearrangement uses TRBV12-5 and TRBJ1-1; no clear D. Between the trimmed V and J ends, which lost 2 bases and 8 bases, there was a span of 12 bases. Germline-derived CDR1 and CDR2 are LGHNT and FRNRAP. CDR3 length equals 13 residues. The CDR3 region is CASGLTTAWEAFF. For the CDR3, the DNA is TGTGCTAGTGGTTTGACGACGGCCTGGGAAGCTTTCTTT.

The V and J genes are TRBV10-2 and TRBJ2-7; no firm D call. This CDR3 comprises 15 residues. V was pared by 10 bases and J by 0 bases, with 19 bases between. Germline V gene data show CDR1 as WSHSY and CDR2 as SAAADI. In DNA, the CDR3 is TGCGCCACCACGGAGACCGCGAGGAGCTCCTACGAGCAGTACTTC. Protein product: CATTETARSSYEQYF.

The J gene is TRBJ2-1, the V gene TRBV12-3 or TRBV12-4, with a tentative D call TRBD1 (6 bases). Trimming cost V 2 bases and J 3 bases, with 11 bases left between them. The length of the CDR3 is 15 residues. DNA for the CDR3: TGTGCCAGCAGTTTAATGGGGGCTGGCTACAATGAGCAGTTCTTC. It yields the protein CASSLMGAGYNEQFF.

CDR3 in amino acids: CASSLALAGEQFF. The CDR3 region has the DNA TGTGCCAGCAGTTTAGCGCTAGCAGGGGAGCAGTTCTTC. V is TRBV12-3 or TRBV12-4 and J is TRBJ2-1, with D perhaps TRBD1 or TRBD2 (5 bases each). Trimming cost V 0 bases and J 10 bases, with 10 bases left between them. The CDR3 runs to 13 residues.